This entry lists 27 T cell receptor beta chains sequenced from one sample in a study of T-cell reconstitution after alpha-beta-depleted transplantation in children. As it was prepared, the TCRbeta library received unique molecular identifiers. TCRdb used MiXCR to reprocess the PCR reads, holding one entry per CDR3 protein. Of fewer than 700,000 distinct CDR3 sequences in the sample, about 21% were seen once. The sequenced sample was PBMCs, mostly from graft donor cells, obtained 360 days after TCRalphabeta/CD19-depleted stem cell transplant. All receptors derive from a boy younger than two who had a stem cell transplant for acute myeloid leukemia, so the T cells may come from the graft donor.

This clonotype was seen at least ten times. The chain recombines TRBV15 with TRBJ1-5; 9 bases agree with TRBD1. Unmatched junction bases numbered 5, after V lost 5 bases and J lost 3 bases. Germline CDR1 and CDR2: LNHNV and YYDKDF (reference sequence). The CDR3 runs to 15 residues. The CDR3 DNA is TGTGCCACCAGCGTTGACAGGGGGGCCAATCAGCCCCAGCATTTT. It yields the protein CATSVDRGANQPQHF. The full variable domain, with the rest looked up from reference TRBV15 and TRBJ1-5, is DAMVIQNPRYQVTQFGKPVTLSCSQTLNHNVMYWYQQKSSQAPKLLFHYYDKDFNNEADTPDNFQSRRPNTSFCFLDIRSPGLGDTAMYLCATSVDRGANQPQHFGDGTRLSIL.

This clonotype was detected ten times or more. The rearrangement uses TRBV7-2 and TRBJ2-1; 9 bases match TRBD2. The trim removed 2 bases at V and 10 bases at J, leaving 9 bases unmatched. The CDR3 sequence is 15 residues long. Germline V lookup: CDR1 SGHTA, CDR2 FQGNSA. The CDR3 sequence: CASSLQRGVGSEQFF. The CDR3 nucleotides are TGTGCCAGCAGCTTACAGCGGGGGGTTGGGTCGGAGCAGTTCTTC.

The chain recombines TRBV11-2 with TRBJ2-1, with 10 bases matching TRBD2. CDR1 is SGHAT and CDR2 is FQNNGV in the germline V gene. With V trimmed by 0 bases and J by 6 bases, 11 bases remained unmatched. The CDR3 has 18 residues. The CDR3 region is CASSLDSRPAGGSNEQFF. The CDR3 coding sequence is TGTGCCAGCAGCTTAGATTCGAGGCCAGCGGGGGGGTCCAATGAGCAGTTCTTC.

This clonotype showed up just a few times. The genes are TRBV7-8 and TRBJ2-2; 12 bases line up with TRBD2. CDR1 SGHVS and CDR2 FQNEAQ come from the germline V gene. V was pared by 11 bases and J by 7 bases, with 5 bases of the junction left unmatched. This CDR3 spans 13 amino acids. The DNA of the CDR3 is TGTGCCGTGCTAGCGGGGGGGCACGGGGAGCTGTTTTTT. Its translation is CAVLAGGHGELFF.

The rearrangement joins TRBV29-1 to TRBJ1-3, with TRBD1 matching 9 bases. The CDR3 totals 14 residues. The V segment lost 7 bases and the J segment 3 bases; nucleotides outside the gene matches: 7. Germline V gene sequence: CDR1 SQVTM, CDR2 ANQGSEA. CDR3 nucleotide sequence: TGCAGCGCACGTCCGGACAGGGGTGGAAACACCATATATTTT. Amino acid sequence: CSARPDRGGNTIYF. Full variable domain (missing parts from reference TRBV29-1 and TRBJ1-3): SAVISQKPSRDICQRGTSLTIQCQVDSQVTMMFWYRQQPGQSLTLIATANQGSEATYESGFVIDKFPISRPNLTFSTLTVSNMSPEDSSIYLCSARPDRGGNTIYFGEGSWLTVV.

The chain is built from TRBV20-1 and TRBJ2-7; 10 nucleotides line up with TRBD2. The CDR3 totals 14 residues. CDR1 is DFQATT, CDR2 SNEGSKA, per germline (reference sequence). The trim removed 5 bases at V and 6 bases at J, leaving 10 bases unmatched. The CDR3 DNA is TGCAGTGCTGCCTTCGAAGCGGGGGGGCGCGAGCAGTACTTC. This sequence encodes CSAAFEAGGREQYF.

V usage is TRBV24-1 and J usage is TRBJ2-7; no reliable D call. Germline CDR1 KGHDR, CDR2 SFDVKD. The CDR3 runs to 12 residues. The ends were cut back, 2 bases at V and 7 bases at J, with 8 bases in the middle. The CDR3 region is CATSDSDDEQYF. In DNA, the CDR3 is TGTGCCACCAGTGATTCGGACGATGAGCAGTACTTC.

This clonotype was seen only a few times. The rearrangement uses TRBV9 and TRBJ2-5; D tentatively reads TRBD1 or TRBD2 (6 bases each). Germline CDR1 and CDR2: SGDLS and YYNGEE. The V gene lost 3 bases and the J gene lost 0 bases, with 18 bases spanning the gap. The CDR3 extends over 17 amino acids. CDR3 coding DNA: TGTGCCAGCAGCGAACGAGGGGGGCGGCCCTACCAAGAGACCCAGTACTTC. This encodes CASSERGGRPYQETQYF.

This clonotype was found many times. The chain joins TRBV27 to TRBJ1-2, with D possibly TRBD1 on 5 matching bases. The CDR3 covers 14 residues. V lost 2 bases and J lost 4, with 11 bases in between. Germline V lookup: CDR1 MNHEY, CDR2 SMNVEV (reference sequence). CDR3 nucleotides: TGTGCCAGCAGTTTACGGAGGGGCGGCTATGGCTACACCTTC. Residues: CASSLRRGGYGYTF.

This chain links TRBV23-1 with TRBJ1-5; 8 nucleotides agree with TRBD1. TRBV23-1 is annotated as an ORF whose role is uncertain. The CDR3 is 16 amino acids. The V segment lost 10 bases and the J segment 0 bases; nucleotides outside the gene matches: 11. DNA of the CDR3: TGCGCCACTGAAGACAGGGGAGGACCTAGCAATCAGCCCCAGCATTTT. It yields the protein CATEDRGGPSNQPQHF.

This clonotype came up many times. CDR3 residues: CASSPRTGPGELFF. The CDR3 DNA follows: TGTGCCAGTAGTCCGCGGACAGGGCCCGGGGAGCTGTTTTTT. The chain has TRBV19 and TRBJ2-2; 8 positions agree with TRBD1. After removal of 5 bases from V and 6 bases from J, the junction contained 5 bases not matched to a gene. This CDR3 spans 14 amino acids. Germline CDR1 LNHDA, CDR2 SQIVND (reference sequence).

The chain carries TRBV20-1 and TRBJ1-1; 7 bases map to TRBD1. The CDR3 sequence is 15 residues long. Germline V gene lookup returns CDR1 DFQATT and CDR2 SNEGSKA (reference sequence). V gave up 5 bases and J gave up 5 bases; unmatched junction bases: 14. The CDR3 region is CSASISSGQKTEAFF. CDR3 nucleotide sequence: TGCAGTGCTTCCATATCGTCGGGACAGAAGACTGAAGCTTTCTTT.

V is TRBV20-1 and J is TRBJ2-3, with no clear D. CDR3 length: 12 amino acids. V was pared by 6 bases and J by 5 bases, with 12 bases between. From germline, CDR1 is DFQATT and CDR2 SNEGSKA (reference sequence). CDR3 sequence: CSAKVRGDTQYF. DNA of the CDR3: TGCAGTGCCAAGGTGCGTGGAGATACGCAGTATTTT.

This chain joins TRBV12-3 or TRBV12-4 and TRBJ2-2, with 9 bases identical to TRBD1. This CDR3 has 17 residues. Unmatched junction bases numbered 14, after V lost 6 bases and J lost 6 bases. CDR3 residues: CASRNRDRVPSAGELFF. In DNA, the CDR3 is TGTGCCAGCAGGAACCGGGACAGGGTTCCCTCCGCCGGGGAGCTGTTTTTT.

This clonotype turned up a few times. The chain recombines TRBV5-1 with TRBJ2-1, with D hard to call. Germline loops: CDR1 SGHRS, CDR2 YFSETQ. The CDR3 is 12 amino acids. V lost 4 bases and J lost 4, with 6 bases in between. The CDR3 nucleotides are TGCGCCAGCAGCATAGATTACAATGAGCAGTTCTTC. Protein: CASSIDYNEQFF.

This clonotype was found many times. The chain has TRBV12-3 or TRBV12-4 and TRBJ2-7; 8 positions agree with TRBD1. The CDR3 contains 14 residues. V lost 6 bases and J lost 6; bases outside the gene matches: 10. CDR3 in DNA: TGTGCCAGCAGCCGAAGGTCGACAGGGGTCGAGCAGTACTTC. It yields the protein CASSRRSTGVEQYF.

A few counts support this clonotype. J is TRBJ2-3 and V is TRBV29-1; D call uncertain. V was pared by 4 bases and J by 3 bases, with 14 bases between. This CDR3 has 14 amino acids. CDR1 is SQVTM, CDR2 ANQGSEA, per germline. The chain's CDR3 is CSVARSLRTDTQYF. CDR3 nucleotide sequence: TGCAGCGTTGCCCGCAGTTTGAGGACAGATACGCAGTATTTT.

This clonotype was counted at least ten times. The chain has TRBV20-1 and TRBJ2-1; D is ambiguous. CDR1 DFQATT and CDR2 SNEGSKA come from the germline V gene (reference sequence). The CDR3 sequence is 13 residues long. Trimming removed 3 bases at V and 4 bases at J, with 10 bases between. The CDR3 nucleotides read TGCAGTGCTAGTCGGCAGAGATACAATGAGCAGTTCTTC. It yields the protein CSASRQRYNEQFF.

This chain uses TRBV20-1 with TRBJ1-6; possible D gene TRBD1, 5 bases. Germline lookup yields CDR1 DFQATT and CDR2 SNEGSKA (reference sequence). Trimming cost V 6 bases and J 5 bases, with 14 bases left between them. This CDR3 spans 14 amino acids. In DNA form, the CDR3 reads TGCAGTGCGAGAACCCAGGGCAATAATTCACCCCTCCACTTT. It codes for CSARTQGNNSPLHF.

In its sample, this clonotype was seen many times. CDR3 loop: CSAMEIAGGDRETQYF. CDR3 nucleotides: TGCAGTGCTATGGAAATAGCGGGGGGCGACCGAGAGACCCAGTACTTC. The chain links TRBV20-1 to TRBJ2-5, with 10 bases that match TRBD2. CDR1 is DFQATT and CDR2 is SNEGSKA in the germline V gene (reference sequence). V shed 4 bases and J 4 bases; nucleotides not matched to a gene: 12. The CDR3 runs to 16 residues.

This clonotype was detected only a few times. The V call is TRBV11-2, the J call TRBJ2-5; a weak D match, TRBD1 (6 bases). Trimming removed 1 base at V and 5 bases at J, with 14 bases between. Germline CDR1 and CDR2: SGHAT and FQNNGV. The length of the CDR3 is 15 residues. The CDR3: CASSLAGQRSETQYF. Written as DNA, the CDR3 is TGTGCCAGCAGCTTAGCCGGACAGAGGTCGGAGACCCAGTACTTC.

The chain employs TRBV11-2 and TRBJ2-4; a weak D match, TRBD2 (6 bases). Trimming stripped 0 bases from V and 0 bases from J, with 12 bases between. Looked up from germline, CDR1 is SGHAT and CDR2 is FQNNGV. The CDR3 sequence is 17 residues long. The CDR3 DNA reads TGTGCCAGCAGCTTAGAGGCGGGGCCTGCAGCCAAAAACATTCAGTACTTC. Amino acid sequence: CASSLEAGPAAKNIQYF.

The chain uses TRBV20-1 and TRBJ1-1, with D unclear. Trimming stripped 7 bases from V and 11 bases from J, with 8 bases between. The germline V gene encodes CDR1 DFQATT and CDR2 SNEGSKA (reference sequence). The length of the CDR3 is 8 residues. CDR3 bases: TGCAGTGGGGGTAATGCTTTCTTT. Its protein product is CSGGNAFF.

There are a few counts of this clonotype. This chain connects TRBV24-1 to TRBJ1-2, with a possible D match to TRBD1 (6 bases). The CDR3 contains 14 residues. Germline V gene data show CDR1 as KGHDR and CDR2 as SFDVKD. V dropped 1 base and J dropped 8 bases, with 13 bases sitting between them. The CDR3 loop reads CATSDFNRVGGYTF. DNA for the CDR3: TGTGCCACCAGTGATTTTAACAGGGTAGGAGGCTACACCTTC.

This clonotype was recorded at least ten times. V is TRBV6-5 and J is TRBJ1-6; perhaps TRBD1 as D (5 bases). Germline values: CDR1 MNHEY, CDR2 SVGAGI. The CDR3 runs to 15 residues. V was pared by 4 bases and J by 10 bases, with 17 bases between. The DNA for the CDR3 is TGTGCCAGCAGTTCCGCCGGGACCCGCTCATCACCCCTCCACTTT. Translation gives CASSSAGTRSSPLHF.

This clonotype was detected a few times. This rearrangement joins TRBV7-2 to TRBJ1-1; the D gene is possibly TRBD1 (6 bases). CDR3 length equals 15 residues. With 7 bases removed from V and 4 bases from J, the gap between germline ends came to 19 bases. Germline CDR1 is SGHTA and CDR2 is FQGNSA. The CDR3 protein is CASTLGGIVGTEAFF. CDR3 DNA sequence: TGTGCCAGCACCCTAGGGGGAATTGTCGGCACTGAAGCTTTCTTT. Drawing the rest from reference TRBV7-2 and TRBJ1-1, the complete variable domain is GAGVSQSPSNKVTEKGKDVELRCDPISGHTALYWYRQSLGQGLEFLIYFQGNSAPDKSGLPSDRFSAERTGGSVSTLTIQRTQQEDSAVYLCASTLGGIVGTEAFFGQGTRLTVV.

This clonotype was counted at least ten times. This chain uses TRBV20-1 with TRBJ2-3; 8 bases are a match to TRBD2. The CDR3 is 18 residues long. The ends lost 3 bases at V and 2 bases at J; junction bases unmatched: 16. In germline, CDR1 is DFQATT, CDR2 SNEGSKA (reference sequence). Here the CDR3 reads CSASSGRAGAFNTDTQYF. The CDR3 DNA is TGCAGTGCTAGTAGTGGGCGAGCGGGGGCCTTTAACACAGATACGCAGTATTTT.